This T cell receptor beta chain was observed in a study of T-cell reconstitution after alpha-beta-depleted transplantation in children. Looked up from germline, CDR1 is LGHDT and CDR2 is YNNKEL (reference sequence). The CDR3 covers 15 residues. The ends lost 7 bases at V and 10 bases at J; junction bases unmatched: 13. It was with unique molecular identifiers that the TCRbeta library was prepared. TCRdb re-called the PCR reads through MiXCR, storing one row per CDR3 protein. This table has approximately 800,000 distinct CDR3 sequences, 15% to 20% appearing once. The table lists this clonotype with a few counts. Its antigen is not identified. Study-wide results and limits: A year post-transplant, T-cell counts and diversity derived mostly from newly produced T cells. The origin of alpha-beta T cells about two months after transplant was reportedly several hundred expanded graft clones. Recipient T cells and thymic progenitors that survived gave rise to the high TCRbeta diversity observed at day 60 in some patients.

V usage is TRBV3-1 and J usage is TRBJ2-1; 10 nucleotides agree with TRBD2. The clonotype was recovered from a male patient aged 10 to 17 who had a stem cell transplant for acute lymphoblastic leukemia, so the T cells may come from the graft donor. Sequencing was performed on PBMCs, mostly from graft donor cells, taken 360 days after TCRalphabeta/CD19-depleted stem cell transplant. The chain's CDR3 is CASKHVGTSVGEQFF. In DNA form, the CDR3 reads TGTGCCAGCAAGCACGTGGGGACTAGCGTTGGAGAGCAGTTCTTC.